Reported below is one T cell receptor (beta chain). The Seattle patients joined while their infection was active and were tracked longitudinally afterward. Sequencing used immunoSEQ multiplex PCR; TCRdb keeps in-frame clones, though not all of them. The table includes roughly 200,000 clones, over 75% detected once. This sample is drawn from a study of blood T cell repertoires in COVID-19. The CDR3 is 10 amino acids. The V end was cut by 4 bases, the J end by 8 bases, with 8 bases between. Germline V gene lookup returns CDR1 DFQATT and CDR2 SNEGSKA (reference sequence). Sample: peripheral blood. The clonotype was recovered from a person aged 65 to 85 with COVID-19, enrolled during active disease. The chain has TRBV20-1 and TRBJ1-2; D not certain. CDR3 sequence reads: CSAKSAGYTF. CDR3 bases: TGCAGTGCTAAAAGTGCGGGCTACACCTTC.